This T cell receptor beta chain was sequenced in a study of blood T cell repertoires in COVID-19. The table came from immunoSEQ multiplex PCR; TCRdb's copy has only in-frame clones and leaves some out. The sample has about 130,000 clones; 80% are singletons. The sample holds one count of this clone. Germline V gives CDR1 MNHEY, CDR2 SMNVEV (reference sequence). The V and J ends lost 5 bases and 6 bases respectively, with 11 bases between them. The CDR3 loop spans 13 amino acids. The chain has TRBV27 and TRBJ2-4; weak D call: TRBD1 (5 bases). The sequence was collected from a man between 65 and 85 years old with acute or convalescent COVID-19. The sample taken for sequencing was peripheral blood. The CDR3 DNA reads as TGTGCCAGCAGTCCACCAGGGTTAAACATTCAGTACTTC. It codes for CASSPPGLNIQYF.